This entry describes one T cell receptor (beta chain). What it recognizes is unknown. This specimen belongs to a study of shared clonotypes between healthy human individuals. Notes on the study in general: Memory subsets generally showed lower estimated richness than naive subsets. A handful of donors had 5% to 6% of their naive CD4 clonotypes in common.

Assay: immunoSEQ multiplex PCR; the TCRdb copy retains only in-frame clones and omits some. Among millions of clones, 85% to 95% were seen once, and the ten largest hold about 1.8%. Only CD45RO-negative cells positively selected for CCR7 counted as naive CD8 cells, so terminally differentiated effector memory CD45RA+ cells were excluded. The CDR3 spans 13 residues. Germline lookup yields CDR1 SGHAT and CDR2 FQNNGV. Trimming removed 9 bases at V and 1 base at J, with 7 bases between. The TCR originated in a man younger than 30 in good health. Some clones in this sample may be carry-over from other donors' samples. Input material: naive CD8+ T cells from PBMCs. The chain links TRBV11-2 to TRBJ2-6; D gene ambiguous. CDR3 nucleotide sequence: TGTGCCAGGGGTCGGTCTGGGGCCAACGTCCTGACTTTC. Protein sequence: CARGRSGANVLTF. Combining the CDR3 with reference TRBV11-2 and TRBJ2-6 gives the whole variable domain EAGVAQSPRYKIIEKRQSVAFWCNPISGHATLYWYQQILGQGPKLLIQFQNNGVVDDSQLPKDRFSAERLKGVDSTLKIQPAKLEDSAVYLCARGRSGANVLTFGAGSRLTVL.